The 25 T cell receptor beta chains below all came from one sample that was sequenced in a study of T cell responses to AZD1222 COVID-19 vaccine. The protocol was immunoSEQ multiplex PCR, while the TCRdb copy is restricted to in-frame clones and leaves out a portion. In the table there are over 85,000 clones, about 88% of which are singletons. The specimen was peripheral blood, collected on day 0 of AZD1222 vaccination. These receptors came from an adult in good health.

This chain joins TRBV30 and TRBJ2-5; D call uncertain. Trimming cost V 0 bases and J 3 bases, with 2 bases left between them. Germline CDR1 GTSNPN, CDR2 SVGIG (reference sequence). CDR3 length: 11 residues. The CDR3 reads CAWSVKETQYF. In DNA, the CDR3 is TGTGCCTGGAGTGTCAAAGAGACCCAGTACTTC.

The chain recombines TRBV4-3 with TRBJ2-3; no definite D call. Trimming left V 0 bases short and J 1 base short, with 8 bases between. The CDR3 contains 15 residues. Germline CDR1 and CDR2: LGHNA and YSLEER. The CDR3 DNA reads TGCGCCAGCAGCCAAGATCTGGTACGCACAGATACGCAGTATTTT. Translated, it gives CASSQDLVRTDTQYF.

The J gene is TRBJ2-1, the V gene TRBV7-8; 7 positions agree with TRBD1. CDR3 size: 15 residues. The V gene's germline CDR1 is SGHVS and CDR2 FQNEAQ. J was trimmed by 5 bases and V by 7 bases; bases with no gene match: 11. This CDR3 is CASTQRRQGNNEQFF. In DNA, the CDR3 is TGTGCCAGCACCCAACGAAGACAGGGAAACAATGAGCAGTTCTTC.

This rearrangement joins TRBV5-3 to TRBJ1-2; D unclear. TRBV5-3 is placed among ORFs of uncertain function. The V end was cut by 3 bases, the J end by 1 base, with 16 bases between. This CDR3 contains 16 residues. CDR3 sequence: CARSSWQRPYNYGYTF. The DNA of the CDR3 is TGTGCCAGAAGCTCTTGGCAGCGCCCATATAACTATGGCTACACCTTC.

The rearrangement uses TRBV4-2 and TRBJ1-3, with D hard to call. Germline CDR1 and CDR2: LGHNA and YNFKEQ. CDR3 size: 13 residues. Deletions cut 4 bases from V and 4 bases from J, with 8 bases between. The chain's CDR3 is CASSPRTGNTIYF. The CDR3 DNA follows: TGTGCCAGCAGCCCCCGGACGGGAAACACCATATATTTT.

The chain has TRBV24-1 and TRBJ2-4; D is uncertain. CDR1 is KGHDR and CDR2 is SFDVKD in the germline V gene. The V gene lost 4 bases and the J gene lost 1 base, with 13 bases spanning the gap. CDR3 length: 16 amino acids. Written as DNA, the CDR3 is TGTGCCACCAGTGACAACGCCGATAGGGCCAAAAACATTCAGTACTTC. This encodes CATSDNADRAKNIQYF.

The chain has TRBV5-1 and TRBJ2-1; D uncertain. Germline values: CDR1 SGHRS, CDR2 YFSETQ. The ends were cut back, 0 bases at V and 8 bases at J, with 12 bases in the middle. CDR3 length: 14 amino acids. The CDR3 DNA sequence: TGCGCCAGCAGCTTGGACGGGTTTATAGATGAGCAGTTCTTC. Amino acid sequence: CASSLDGFIDEQFF.

The chain couples TRBV7-2 to TRBJ1-1; the D gene is possibly TRBD1 (5 bases). The CDR3 sequence is 12 residues long. V was shortened by 4 bases and J by 8 bases, with 11 bases between the two germline ends. Germline V gene data show CDR1 as SGHTA and CDR2 as FQGNSA. The CDR3 sequence is CASSSHRLEAFF. In nucleotides, the CDR3 is TGTGCCAGCAGCTCACACAGGTTGGAAGCTTTCTTT.

The genes are TRBV7-8 and TRBJ1-1, with D maybe TRBD1 (5 bases). Trimming removed 5 bases at V and 8 bases at J, with 15 bases between. CDR3 length equals 13 residues. CDR1 and CDR2 from the germline V gene are SGHVS and FQNEAQ. The CDR3 DNA sequence: TGTGCCAGCAGCATACGCAGGGATTCCGAAGCTTTCTTT. Translation: CASSIRRDSEAFF.

This clone was detected only a few times. J is TRBJ2-2 and V is TRBV7-3; a possible D gene is TRBD2 (5 bases). Germline CDR1 is SGHTA and CDR2 is FQGTGA. CDR3 size: 15 residues. The V gene lost 5 bases and the J gene lost 0 bases, with 10 bases spanning the gap. The CDR3 DNA reads as TGTGCCAGCAGCCCCCGGGATCCGAACACCGGGGAGCTGTTTTTT. Translated, it gives CASSPRDPNTGELFF.

The chain couples TRBV6-2 or TRBV6-3 to TRBJ2-4, with 8 bases that match TRBD2. The junction had 9 bases not matched to a gene; V was cut back by 6 bases and J by 5 bases. Germline-derived CDR1 and CDR2 are MNHEY and SVGEGT. CDR3 size: 15 residues. CDR3 DNA sequence: TGTGCCAGCAGCACCTCTCGACTAGCGCAAAACATTCAGTACTTC. This encodes CASSTSRLAQNIQYF.

The chain combines TRBV7-9 with TRBJ1-1; 8 bases align to TRBD1. CDR1 and CDR2 (germline): SEHNR, FQNEAQ (reference sequence). The CDR3 runs to 17 residues. After removal of 1 base from V and 4 bases from J, the junction contained 11 bases not matched to a gene. CDR3 protein: CASSLGTGFAIPTEAFF. The CDR3 nucleotides are TGTGCCAGCAGCTTAGGGACAGGGTTTGCTATTCCCACTGAAGCTTTCTTT. Based on the CDR3 plus reference TRBV7-9 and TRBJ1-1, the full variable domain is DTGVSQNPRHKITKRGQNVTFRCDPISEHNRLYWYRQTLGQGPEFLTYFQNEAQLEKSRLLSDRFSAERPKGSFSTLEIQRTEQGDSAMYLCASSLGTGFAIPTEAFFGQGTRLTVV.

In the case of this clone: Sequence at one end of the junction differs from germline and may be a read error. This same CDR3 is encoded by further DNA sequences in the sample. The V gene is TRBV10-3, the J gene TRBJ2-7, with TRBD1 identical over 8 bases. From germline, CDR1 is ENHRY and CDR2 SYGVKD. The CDR3 extends over 16 amino acids. CDR3 amino acids: CAISEPRTGLSYEQYF. CDR3 in DNA: TGTGCCATCAGTGAGCCACGGACAGGGCTCTCCTACGAGCAGTATTTC.

The chain employs TRBV7-6 and TRBJ2-5, with TRBD2 identical over 14 bases. The CDR3 sequence is 18 residues long. J was trimmed by 5 bases and V by 1 base; bases with no gene match: 9. In germline, CDR1 is SGHVS, CDR2 FNYEAQ. CDR3 in amino acids: CASSLVPATSGGAETQYF. The CDR3 nucleotides read TGTGCCAGCAGCTTAGTTCCGGCGACTAGCGGGGGGGCGGAGACCCAGTACTTC.

The chain employs TRBV11-2 and TRBJ2-3; no firm D call. The CDR3 spans 14 residues. V was cut by 2 bases and J by 5 bases, with 11 bases left in between. Germline CDR1 and CDR2: SGHAT and FQNNGV. The CDR3 is CASSLNRARDTQYF. CDR3 nucleotides: TGTGCCAGCAGCTTAAACAGAGCGCGAGATACGCAGTATTTT.

The chain is built from TRBV9 and TRBJ1-6; D not resolved. The CDR3 totals 15 residues. V was trimmed by 5 bases and J by 1 base, leaving 10 bases between them. Germline loops: CDR1 SGDLS, CDR2 YYNGEE. In nucleotides, the CDR3 is TGTGCCAGCAGTGCCGGGGTTTCCTATAATTCACCCCTCCACTTT. Protein sequence: CASSAGVSYNSPLHF.

The CDR3 coding sequence is TGTGCCAGCAGTTACAGACCCCGACCGGGTAGGATCATGAGTGGCTACACCTTC. It yields the protein CASSYRPRPGRIMSGYTF. The chain uses TRBV6-2 or TRBV6-3 and TRBJ1-2; D gene unclear. The CDR3 is 18 amino acids. From germline, CDR1 is MNHEY and CDR2 SVGEGT. The V gene lost 2 bases and the J gene lost 7 bases, with 26 bases spanning the gap.

The V call is TRBV4-3, the J call TRBJ2-5, with D perhaps TRBD1 (5 bases). Trimming took 1 base from V and 3 from J, leaving 9 bases between them. Germline V gene lookup returns CDR1 LGHNA and CDR2 YSLEER. The CDR3 runs to 14 residues. As DNA, the CDR3 is TGCGCCAGCAGCCAAGGGGGCAGGAAAGAGACCCAGTACTTC. It specifies CASSQGGRKETQYF.

The chain links TRBV6-2 or TRBV6-3 to TRBJ2-3; D possibly corresponds to TRBD2 (6 bases). The CDR3 spans 15 residues. Germline V gene data show CDR1 as MNHEY and CDR2 as SVGEGT. Deletions cut 2 bases from V and 2 bases from J, with 11 bases between. CDR3 sequence reads: CASSYVGGITDTQYF. The CDR3 DNA sequence: TGTGCCAGCAGTTACGTGGGGGGTATCACAGATACGCAGTATTTT.

In its sample, this clone was seen once. V gene TRBV21-1 combines with J gene TRBJ2-1; TRBD1 was called by the table and not checked on the DNA. TRBV21-1 corresponds to a pseudogene. This CDR3 region has 18 residues. The CDR3 here is CASSTRPGQGRTNNEQFF. The CDR3 DNA reads as TGTGCCAGCAGCACCCGACCAGGACAGGGGCGAACGAACAATGAGCAGTTCTTC.

This clone has a single count. The chain has TRBV6-6 and TRBJ1-1; TRBD1 matches at 7 bases. The CDR3 has 16 residues. With 6 bases clipped from V and 6 bases from J, the junction kept 16 bases outside the gene matches. Germline loops: CDR1 MNHNY, CDR2 SVGAGI (reference sequence). The CDR3 reads CASSFTGENRKAEAFF. The CDR3 DNA is TGTGCCAGCAGCTTCACAGGGGAAAATAGGAAGGCTGAAGCTTTCTTT.

Only one count was recorded for this clone. V and J are TRBV19 and TRBJ2-1; D assignment may be TRBD1 or TRBD2 (5 bases each). Trimming took 6 bases from V and 12 from J, leaving 15 bases between them. The CDR3 consists of 12 residues. Germline V gene lookup returns CDR1 LNHDA and CDR2 SQIVND (reference sequence). CDR3 loop: CASSPPGPVQFF. The CDR3 DNA reads as TGTGCCAGTAGCCCACCGGGGCCCGTGCAGTTCTTC.

The chain has TRBV7-2 and TRBJ1-2, with 7 bases aligning to TRBD1. The CDR3 sequence is 16 residues long. V trimming: 6 bases; J trimming: 8 bases; junction bases outside the gene matches: 18. Germline CDR1 is SGHTA and CDR2 is FQGNSA. CDR3 bases: TGTGCCAGCAGGCGCCCAGACAGGGTGCAGGCGGACGGCTACACCTTC. It translates to CASRRPDRVQADGYTF.

The chain uses TRBV5-4 and TRBJ2-6, with 10 bases identical to TRBD1. J was trimmed by 4 bases and V by 4 bases; bases with no gene match: 11. This CDR3 region has 18 residues. Germline V gene sequence: CDR1 SGHNT, CDR2 YYREEE (reference sequence). The CDR3 DNA reads TGTGCCAGCAGCCCCCGGGACAGGGGACTTTTAGGGGCCAACGTCCTGACTTTC. Translating it yields CASSPRDRGLLGANVLTF.

In this sample, this clone is medium-sized (0.01 to 0.1%). The CDR3 sequence is CASRELLRGSNQPQHF. DNA of the CDR3: TGTGCCAGCCGGGAACTACTACGGGGAAGCAATCAGCCCCAGCATTTT. This chain connects TRBV19 to TRBJ1-5; D is unclear. V was shortened by 9 bases and J by 1 base, with 19 bases between the two germline ends. Per the germline V gene, CDR1 is LNHDA and CDR2 is SQIVND (reference sequence). This CDR3 has 16 residues.